This TCR beta chain was retrieved from a study of cytomegalovirus exposure and HLA in healthy donors (dated by TCRdb to 2017 to 2019). Describing the broader study: A later analysis indicated that the 130 or so validation repertoires were generated on the platform also employed for the 700 or so repertoires of the first cohort. The study aimed to test whether cataloging public T cell receptors could reveal signatures of past pathogen exposure. Along with the roughly 670-subject first cohort, a separate validation cohort of over a hundred different subjects was used. The study combined high-throughput TCR immunosequencing, statistical association of individual TCRs with disease status, and machine learning to predict cytomegalovirus infection status. The research as a whole found: The validation cohort had no HLA typing available for a later analysis, so co-occurrence within that cohort was assessed over all 110 or so repertoires. The study listed 164 TCR beta chains as associated with cytomegalovirus. It was suggested by the authors that the approach could potentially be generalized to other disease states and immunological phenotypes. A few of the identified cytomegalovirus-associated TCR beta chains were confirmed in vitro to be specific for cytomegalovirus antigens. The classifier was reported to diagnose cytomegalovirus status with high specificity and sensitivity in both the original cohort and the validation cohort. While some public TCRs were present in many individuals, most TCR sequences turned up only very rarely across donors. A later analysis found that TCRs clustered in the first cohort also tended to co-occur in the 110 or so validation repertoires, with 90% to 95% of cluster scores above 0.

The donors belonged to the validation cohort of about 120 subjects, which was separate from the roughly 680-subject first cohort. V gives up 4 bases and J gives up 2 bases, and the segment between their germline ends measures 7 bases. CDR1 ENHRY and CDR2 SYGVKD are derived from the germline V gene. CDR3 length: 13 amino acids, cysteine to phenylalanine. The only DNA kept is the CDR3, 39 bases in frame from the first base. A few counts support this clone. The antigen this receptor binds is unknown. There are no base qualities to consult, and no much larger clone falls within one base. Preparation of the library involved the immunoSEQ multiplex PCR assay. The authors' pipeline ran thus. A statistical classification framework was built for diagnosing cytomegalovirus status from the catalog of TCR beta chain sequences. TCRdb's version of the immuneACCESS table is confined to in-frame rearrangements and falls short of the full clone set. An unresolved V gene accounts for under half of the shortfall where checked; the remainder is of unknown origin. V and J calls and clone size are those listed in that table; D and trimming were worked out from the DNA. This sample has over 200,000 clones in its table, and over 80% of those were observed once. Around 5.4% of the sample is taken by the ten largest.

This chain joins TRBV10-3 to TRBJ2-3, with the D gene too uncertain to name. Sequences were obtained from PBMCs. The sequence was obtained from a woman aged 18-29 years in good health and CMV-seronegative. The sequence in DNA is TGTGCCATCAGTGGTGGGGACACAGATACGCAGTATTTT. The encoded protein is CAISGGDTDTQYF.